The 17 T cell receptor beta chains below all came from one sample that was sequenced in a study of T cell responses to AZD1222 COVID-19 vaccine. The protocol was immunoSEQ multiplex PCR, while the TCRdb copy is restricted to in-frame clones and leaves out a portion. This table has 100,000 to 150,000 clones, roughly 90% appearing once. The material was peripheral blood, obtained on day 0 of AZD1222 vaccination. The receptors originated from an adult in good health.

The genes are TRBV7-2 and TRBJ1-1; possibly TRBD1 for D (5 bases). The V and J ends lost 7 bases and 0 bases respectively, with 12 bases between them. Germline CDR1 SGHTA, CDR2 FQGNSA. The CDR3 totals 14 residues. The CDR3 is CASNPGTMNTEAFF. The CDR3 DNA reads as TGTGCCAGCAATCCCGGGACCATGAACACTGAAGCTTTCTTT. Looking up the rest from reference TRBV7-2 and TRBJ1-1 gives the full variable domain: GAGVSQSPSNKVTEKGKDVELRCDPISGHTALYWYRQSLGQGLEFLIYFQGNSAPDKSGLPSDRFSAERTGGSVSTLTIQRTQQEDSAVYLCASNPGTMNTEAFFGQGTRLTVV.

This sequence joins TRBV7-3 and TRBJ2-1; 7 nucleotides agree with TRBD2. Germline CDR1 reads SGHTA; CDR2 reads FQGTGA. The CDR3 consists of 14 residues. V gave up 3 bases and J gave up 5 bases; unmatched junction bases: 4. CDR3 sequence reads: CASSFGGSDNEQFF. The CDR3 nucleotides read TGTGCCAGCAGCTTCGGCGGGAGCGACAATGAGCAGTTCTTC.

Written as DNA, the CDR3 is TGTGCCAGCAGCTTAACCAACTACCTGAGTTCCTACAATGAGCAGTTCTTC. Amino acid sequence: CASSLTNYLSSYNEQFF. The chain couples TRBV7-2 to TRBJ2-1; D is unresolved. The CDR3 has 17 amino acids. Germline CDR1 is SGHTA and CDR2 is FQGNSA. Trimming removed 2 bases from V and 1 base from J, with 15 bases in between.

The gene calls are TRBV20-1 and TRBJ1-6; D may be TRBD1 (5 bases). The V end was cut by 3 bases, the J end by 10 bases, with 16 bases between. In germline, CDR1 is DFQATT, CDR2 SNEGSKA (reference sequence). CDR3 length: 14 residues. The CDR3 nucleotides read TGCAGTGCTAGTAATCAAGACGGGGGATCACCCCTCCACTTT. Translated, it gives CSASNQDGGSPLHF.

The V call is TRBV6-5, the J call TRBJ2-5; 8 bases are a match to TRBD1. The junction had 8 bases not matched to a gene; V was cut back by 2 bases and J by 12 bases. The CDR3 loop spans 13 amino acids. The germline V gene has CDR1 MNHEY and CDR2 SVGAGI. This CDR3 reads CASSYDVGQVKYF. CDR3 DNA sequence: TGTGCCAGCAGTTACGATGTGGGACAGGTGAAGTACTTC.

This clone was seen a handful of times. This chain connects TRBV27 to TRBJ2-1, with 9 bases that match TRBD2. The CDR3 contains 14 residues. Trimming at V came to 5 bases and at J to 6 bases, leaving 5 bases not matched to a gene. Germline assignment: CDR1 MNHEY and CDR2 SMNVEV (reference sequence). This CDR3 is CASSPGLAGNEQFF. As DNA, the CDR3 is TGTGCCAGCAGTCCGGGACTAGCTGGCAATGAGCAGTTCTTC.

This clone was detected only a few times. The V call is TRBV11-1, the J call TRBJ2-2; the D gene is possibly TRBD1 (6 bases). This CDR3 is 14 amino acids long. V lost 3 bases, J lost 7 bases, and 12 bases lay in between. Germline V gives CDR1 SGHAT, CDR2 FQDESV (reference sequence). The CDR3 DNA reads TGTGCCAGCAGCTTCCGTGGACAGAACGGGGAGCTGTTTTTT. Encoded protein: CASSFRGQNGELFF.

The V gene is TRBV6-5, the J gene TRBJ2-3, with 10 positions matching TRBD1. Germline CDR1 reads MNHEY; CDR2 reads SVGAGI. The CDR3 has 15 amino acids. Trimming took 6 bases from V and 4 from J; bases not matched to a gene: 7. The CDR3 nucleotides are TGTGCCAGCAGCAGGGACAGGGGAGGGTCAGATACGCAGTATTTT. It is translated as CASSRDRGGSDTQYF.

The V and J genes are TRBV28 and TRBJ1-5; D is ambiguous. The CDR3 runs 15 residues. Germline V gene lookup returns CDR1 MDHEN and CDR2 SYDVKM. Trimming removed 11 bases from V and 3 bases from J, with 20 bases in between. The CDR3 is CARTLKAGYNQPQHF. The CDR3 DNA reads as TGTGCCCGGACCCTAAAGGCCGGGTACAATCAGCCCCAGCATTTT.

This clone appeared once. This rearrangement joins TRBV7-6 to TRBJ1-4; no definite D call. The CDR3 contains 11 residues. Germline CDR1 and CDR2: SGHVS and FNYEAQ. V lost 5 bases, J lost 5 bases, and 3 bases lay in between. In DNA, the CDR3 is TGTGCCAGCAGCAAAAATGAAAAACTGTTTTTT. Amino acid sequence: CASSKNEKLFF. The variable domain in full, completed from reference TRBV7-6 and TRBJ1-4, reads GAGVSQSPRYKVTKRGQDVALRCDPISGHVSLYWYRQALGQGPEFLTYFNYEAQQDKSGLPNDRFSAERPEGSISTLTIQRTEQRDSAMYRCASSKNEKLFFGSGTQLSVL.

J is TRBJ1-5 and V is TRBV19; 7 positions agree with TRBD1. The junction had 11 bases not matched to a gene; V was cut back by 2 bases and J by 7 bases. The germline V gene encodes CDR1 LNHDA and CDR2 SQIVND (reference sequence). The CDR3 consists of 16 residues. This CDR3 is CASSISDRVVGQPQHF. The CDR3 nucleotides read TGTGCCAGTAGTATAAGTGACAGGGTGGTAGGCCAGCCCCAGCATTTT.

The chain is built from TRBV6-5 and TRBJ1-5; D gene ambiguous. V was cut by 4 bases and J by 0 bases, with 7 bases left in between. This CDR3 comprises 14 residues. The germline V gene has CDR1 MNHEY and CDR2 SVGAGI. The CDR3 region has the DNA TGTGCCAGCAGTTCTCATGATAGCAATCAGCCCCAGCATTTT. This translates into CASSSHDSNQPQHF.

This rearrangement joins TRBV6-1 to TRBJ1-5, with D uncertain. This CDR3 is built from 13 residues. Germline CDR1 reads MNHNS; CDR2 reads SASEGT. The ends were cut back, 3 bases at V and 1 base at J, with 4 bases in the middle. The CDR3 region is CASSDGSNQPQHF. The CDR3 DNA reads TGTGCCAGCAGTGATGGAAGCAATCAGCCCCAGCATTTT.

V gene TRBV19 combines with J gene TRBJ1-3, with D maybe TRBD1 (5 bases). Trimming removed 5 bases at V and 1 base at J, with 6 bases between. Germline V gives CDR1 LNHDA, CDR2 SQIVND (reference sequence). The CDR3 has 13 residues. Here the CDR3 reads CASSSGSGNTIYF. CDR3 bases: TGTGCCAGTAGTTCAGGGTCTGGAAACACCATATATTTT. The whole variable domain, remainder taken from reference TRBV19 and TRBJ1-3, is DGGITQSPKYLFRKEGQNVTLSCEQNLNHDAMYWYRQDPGQGLRLIYYSQIVNDFQKGDIAEGYSVSREKKESFPLTVTSAQKNPTAFYLCASSSGSGNTIYFGEGSWLTVV.

The chain is built from TRBV11-1 and TRBJ2-5, with D uncertain. This CDR3 has 12 residues. The V end lost 3 bases, the J end lost 5 bases, and 7 bases lay between the germline ends. The V gene's germline CDR1 is SGHAT and CDR2 FQDESV (reference sequence). The CDR3 sequence is CASSLSSETQYF. The CDR3 DNA reads as TGTGCCAGCAGCTTGTCTAGTGAGACCCAGTACTTC.

This clone was seen a few times. This chain links TRBV3-1 (or the pseudogene TRBV3-2) with TRBJ1-1; a possible D gene is TRBD1 (6 bases). Germline assignment: CDR1 LGHDT and CDR2 YNNKEL (reference sequence). V dropped 5 bases and J dropped 4 bases, with 14 bases sitting between them. The CDR3 has 14 residues. CDR3 coding DNA: TGTGCCAGCAGCACAGGGCTACCCTTCACTGAAGCTTTCTTT. This translates into CASSTGLPFTEAFF.

This sequence joins TRBV6-2 or TRBV6-3 and TRBJ2-3, with 8 positions matching TRBD2. CDR3 length: 15 residues. V lost 2 bases to trimming and J lost 4 bases; unmatched junction nucleotides: 5. Germline V lookup: CDR1 MNHEY, CDR2 SVGEGT. The CDR3 loop reads CASSYAGLVSDTQYF. The CDR3 coding sequence is TGTGCCAGCAGTTACGCGGGACTAGTGTCAGATACGCAGTATTTT.